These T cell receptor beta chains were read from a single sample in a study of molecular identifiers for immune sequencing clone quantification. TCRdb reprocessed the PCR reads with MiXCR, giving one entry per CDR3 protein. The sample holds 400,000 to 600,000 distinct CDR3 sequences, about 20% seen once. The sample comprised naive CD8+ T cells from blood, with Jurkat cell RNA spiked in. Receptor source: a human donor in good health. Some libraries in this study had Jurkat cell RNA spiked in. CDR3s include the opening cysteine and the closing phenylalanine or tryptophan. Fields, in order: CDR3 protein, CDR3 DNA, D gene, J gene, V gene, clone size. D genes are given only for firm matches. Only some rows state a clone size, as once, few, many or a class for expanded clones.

CDR3aa: CSAFPNPPWSDNEQFF; CDR3nt: TGCAGTGCTTTTCCTAATCCCCCGTGGTCGGACAATGAGCAGTTCTTC; d_gene: .; j_gene: TRBJ2-1; v_gene: TRBV20-1; abundance: .
CDR3aa: CASSQVIKVAGMPYEQYF; CDR3nt: TGCGCCAGCAGCCAAGTTATTAAAGTGGCGGGGATGCCCTACGAGCAGTACTTC; d_gene: .; j_gene: TRBJ2-7; v_gene: TRBV4-1; abundance: .
CDR3aa: CASSLLQETDTQYF; CDR3nt: TGTGCCAGCAGCTTACTCCAGGAGACAGATACGCAGTATTTT; d_gene: .; j_gene: TRBJ2-3; v_gene: TRBV11-2; abundance: .
CDR3aa: CASSKMGQGVFSGANVLTF; CDR3nt: TGTGCCAGCAGCAAAATGGGACAGGGGGTATTCTCTGGGGCCAACGTCCTGACTTTC; d_gene: TRBD1; j_gene: TRBJ2-6; v_gene: TRBV11-1; abundance: .
CDR3aa: CASSSLPGLAGYEQFF; CDR3nt: TGTGCCAGCAGTTCCCTGCCGGGACTAGCGGGATATGAGCAGTTCTTC; d_gene: TRBD2; j_gene: TRBJ2-1; v_gene: TRBV28; abundance: many
CDR3aa: CASRYLGPQETQYF; CDR3nt: TGTGCCAGTCGATACCTGGGCCCACAAGAGACCCAGTACTTC; d_gene: .; j_gene: TRBJ2-5; v_gene: TRBV7-9; abundance: many
CDR3aa: CASSLLRTDSYEQYF; CDR3nt: TGTGCCAGCAGCTTATTAAGGACGGACTCCTACGAGCAGTACTTC; d_gene: .; j_gene: TRBJ2-7; v_gene: TRBV7-2; abundance: few
CDR3aa: CASSIKRDLTYEQYF; CDR3nt: TGTGCCAGCAGTATAAAGCGGGACCTTACCTACGAGCAGTACTTC; d_gene: TRBD2; j_gene: TRBJ2-7; v_gene: TRBV6-6; abundance: few
CDR3aa: CVSGGPLIKTQYF; CDR3nt: TGTGTCTCGGGAGGGCCTCTTATAAAGACCCAGTACTTC; d_gene: TRBD2; j_gene: TRBJ2-5; v_gene: TRBV7-9; abundance: .
CDR3aa: CASSRGGAYNEQFF; CDR3nt: TGTGCCAGCTCGCGGGGGGGCGCGTACAATGAGCAGTTCTTC; d_gene: TRBD2; j_gene: TRBJ2-1; v_gene: TRBV27; abundance: .
CDR3aa: CSARDMGNPSYNEQFF; CDR3nt: TGCAGTGCTAGAGATATGGGCAATCCGTCCTACAATGAGCAGTTCTTC; d_gene: .; j_gene: TRBJ2-1; v_gene: TRBV20-1; abundance: .
CDR3aa: CASSPRGRWGDTQYF; CDR3nt: TGCGCCAGCAGCCCGCGGGGGAGATGGGGGGATACGCAGTATTTT; d_gene: TRBD2; j_gene: TRBJ2-3; v_gene: TRBV4-3; abundance: few
CDR3aa: CSARTGGGSPLHF; CDR3nt: TGCAGCGCCCGGACAGGGGGCGGATCACCCCTCCACTTT; d_gene: TRBD1; j_gene: TRBJ1-6; v_gene: TRBV29-1; abundance: many
CDR3aa: CASSQEGLVGEQYF; CDR3nt: TGTGCCAGCAGCCAAGAGGGCCTAGTAGGCGAGCAGTACTTC; d_gene: .; j_gene: TRBJ2-7; v_gene: TRBV4-2; abundance: few
CDR3aa: CASSYVAGADEQYF; CDR3nt: TGTGCCAGCAGTTACGTGGCAGGGGCCGACGAGCAGTACTTC; d_gene: .; j_gene: TRBJ2-7; v_gene: TRBV6-2/TRBV6-3; abundance: many
CDR3aa: CSARSWDTGENSNQPQHF; CDR3nt: TGCAGTGCTAGATCATGGGACACTGGCGAAAATAGCAATCAGCCCCAGCATTTT; d_gene: .; j_gene: TRBJ1-5; v_gene: TRBV20-1; abundance: few
CDR3aa: CASSLFGLAGVYEQFF; CDR3nt: TGTGCCAGCAGTTTATTCGGACTAGCGGGGGTGTATGAGCAGTTCTTC; d_gene: TRBD2; j_gene: TRBJ2-1; v_gene: TRBV28; abundance: few
CDR3aa: CSARPLGLEAFF; CDR3nt: TGCAGTGCTAGGCCCCTTGGTCTCGAAGCTTTCTTT; d_gene: .; j_gene: TRBJ1-1; v_gene: TRBV20-1; abundance: many
CDR3aa: CASSLETGDNRPQHF; CDR3nt: TGTGCCAGCAGCTTAGAGACAGGGGACAATCGGCCCCAGCATTTT; d_gene: TRBD1; j_gene: TRBJ1-5; v_gene: TRBV7-6; abundance: .
CDR3aa: CASSPGDRGPRIEAFF; CDR3nt: TGTGCCAGCAGCCCAGGTGACAGGGGACCAAGGATTGAAGCTTTCTTT; d_gene: TRBD1; j_gene: TRBJ1-1; v_gene: TRBV7-9; abundance: few
CDR3aa: CASQGTAGPQHF; CDR3nt: TGTGCCAGTCAGGGGACAGCGGGGCCCCAGCATTTT; d_gene: TRBD1; j_gene: TRBJ1-5; v_gene: TRBV12-3/TRBV12-4; abundance: few
CDR3aa: CASSYLRQTLNTEAFF; CDR3nt: TGTGCCAGCAGTTACCTGAGACAGACCCTGAACACTGAAGCTTTCTTT; d_gene: .; j_gene: TRBJ1-1; v_gene: TRBV28; abundance: many
CDR3aa: CASEAQPNTEAFF; CDR3nt: TGTGCTAGTGAAGCTCAGCCGAACACTGAAGCTTTCTTT; d_gene: .; j_gene: TRBJ1-1; v_gene: TRBV12-5; abundance: few
CDR3aa: CASSLEGLAGGLSTDTQYF; CDR3nt: TGTGCCAGCAGCTTAGAGGGGCTAGCGGGGGGCCTCAGCACAGATACGCAGTATTTT; d_gene: TRBD2; j_gene: TRBJ2-3; v_gene: TRBV7-6; abundance: many
CDR3aa: CASSEYTGLTVGETQYF; CDR3nt: TGTGCCAGCAGTGAATATACGGGACTAACCGTTGGTGAGACCCAGTACTTC; d_gene: TRBD2; j_gene: TRBJ2-5; v_gene: TRBV25-1; abundance: .
CDR3aa: CASSVLAGGVTDTQYF; CDR3nt: TGTGCCAGCAGTGTTCTAGCGGGAGGCGTCACAGATACGCAGTATTTT; d_gene: TRBD2; j_gene: TRBJ2-3; v_gene: TRBV2; abundance: .
CDR3aa: CSAPTSGRWGTDTQYF; CDR3nt: TGCAGTGCACCAACTAGCGGGAGATGGGGCACAGATACGCAGTATTTT; d_gene: TRBD2; j_gene: TRBJ2-3; v_gene: TRBV20-1; abundance: many
CDR3aa: CASRPGPPDTQYF; CDR3nt: TGTGCCAGCAGACCGGGACCTCCAGATACGCAGTATTTT; d_gene: .; j_gene: TRBJ2-3; v_gene: TRBV6-5; abundance: many
CDR3aa: CASSPGTSGNTDTQYF; CDR3nt: TGCGCCAGCAGCCCTGGGACTAGCGGGAACACAGATACGCAGTATTTT; d_gene: TRBD2; j_gene: TRBJ2-3; v_gene: TRBV5-1; abundance: few
CDR3aa: CASSLTRGGSPLHF; CDR3nt: TGTGCCAGCAGCTTGACAAGGGGCGGATCACCCCTCCACTTT; d_gene: .; j_gene: TRBJ1-6; v_gene: TRBV5-3; abundance: few
CDR3aa: CATSEGLAGLETQYF; CDR3nt: TGTGCCACCAGTGAGGGTTTAGCGGGACTCGAGACCCAGTACTTC; d_gene: TRBD2; j_gene: TRBJ2-5; v_gene: TRBV24-1; abundance: .
CDR3aa: CASSYSVAGQETQYF; CDR3nt: TGTGCCAGCAGTTACTCCGTAGCGGGCCAAGAGACCCAGTACTTC; d_gene: TRBD2; j_gene: TRBJ2-5; v_gene: TRBV6-6; abundance: many
CDR3aa: CASSHWEEAYEQYF; CDR3nt: TGTGCCAGCAGCCATTGGGAGGAAGCCTACGAGCAGTACTTC; d_gene: .; j_gene: TRBJ2-7; v_gene: TRBV7-9; abundance: many
CDR3aa: CASSLLAGYTDTQYF; CDR3nt: TGTGCCAGCAGCCTACTAGCGGGATACACAGATACGCAGTATTTT; d_gene: TRBD2; j_gene: TRBJ2-3; v_gene: TRBV7-3; abundance: many
CDR3aa: CASSPPYWTDSYEQYF; CDR3nt: TGTGCCAGCTCACCACCGTACTGGACAGATTCCTACGAGCAGTACTTC; d_gene: .; j_gene: TRBJ2-7; v_gene: TRBV18; abundance: few
CDR3aa: CASSQDPASGKYQETQYF; CDR3nt: TGTGCCAGCAGCCAAGATCCGGCTAGCGGAAAGTACCAAGAGACCCAGTACTTC; d_gene: TRBD2; j_gene: TRBJ2-5; v_gene: TRBV3-1; abundance: few
CDR3aa: CASSLQGDFQETQYF; CDR3nt: TGTGCCAGCAGTTTACAGGGGGACTTCCAAGAGACCCAGTACTTC; d_gene: TRBD1; j_gene: TRBJ2-5; v_gene: TRBV6-5; abundance: many
CDR3aa: CASNPGLAADTQYF; CDR3nt: TGTGCCAGTAACCCGGGACTAGCCGCAGATACGCAGTATTTT; d_gene: TRBD2; j_gene: TRBJ2-3; v_gene: TRBV9; abundance: few
CDR3aa: CASSLLGPPGDEQYF; CDR3nt: TGTGCCAGCAGTTTATTAGGTCCCCCGGGGGACGAGCAGTACTTC; d_gene: .; j_gene: TRBJ2-7; v_gene: TRBV27; abundance: few
CDR3aa: CASSLKTSGRRSYEQYF; CDR3nt: TGTGCCAGCAGTTTAAAGACTAGCGGGAGGAGGTCCTACGAGCAGTACTTC; d_gene: TRBD2; j_gene: TRBJ2-7; v_gene: TRBV28; abundance: many
CDR3aa: CASSWGTGGDFSPGHTQYF; CDR3nt: TGTGCCAGCAGCTGGGGGACAGGGGGCGATTTTTCCCCTGGTCATACGCAGTATTTT; d_gene: TRBD1; j_gene: TRBJ2-3; v_gene: TRBV7-4; abundance: few
CDR3aa: CASSLAGDHYEQYF; CDR3nt: TGTGCCAGCAGCCTAGCGGGAGACCACTACGAGCAGTACTTC; d_gene: TRBD2; j_gene: TRBJ2-7; v_gene: TRBV27; abundance: .
CDR3aa: CASSRFYEQYF; CDR3nt: TGTGCCAGCAGTCGCTTCTACGAGCAGTACTTC; d_gene: .; j_gene: TRBJ2-7; v_gene: TRBV6-2/TRBV6-3; abundance: few
CDR3aa: CAISGGLEPDTQYF; CDR3nt: TGTGCCATCAGTGGGGGACTAGAGCCAGATACGCAGTATTTT; d_gene: TRBD2; j_gene: TRBJ2-3; v_gene: TRBV10-3; abundance: many
CDR3aa: CASSLFSPYEQYF; CDR3nt: TGTGCCAGCAGTTTATTTTCCCCTTACGAGCAGTACTTC; d_gene: .; j_gene: TRBJ2-7; v_gene: TRBV12-3/TRBV12-4; abundance: many
CDR3aa: CASSLVGGSSEQFF; CDR3nt: TGTGCCAGCAGCTTAGTTGGGGGGAGCAGTGAGCAGTTCTTC; d_gene: .; j_gene: TRBJ2-1; v_gene: TRBV11-2; abundance: few
CDR3aa: CSARGTGGDEQYF; CDR3nt: TGCAGTGCTAGGGGGACTGGCGGAGACGAGCAGTACTTC; d_gene: .; j_gene: TRBJ2-7; v_gene: TRBV20-1; abundance: .
CDR3aa: CASGPRRAYNEQFF; CDR3nt: TGCGCCAGCGGCCCCCGGAGAGCCTACAATGAGCAGTTCTTC; d_gene: .; j_gene: TRBJ2-1; v_gene: TRBV5-1; abundance: once
CDR3aa: CASSPFEGPSYEQYF; CDR3nt: TGTGCCAGCAGCCCTTTTGAGGGACCTTCCTACGAGCAGTACTTC; d_gene: .; j_gene: TRBJ2-7; v_gene: TRBV12-3/TRBV12-4; abundance: .
CDR3aa: CASGLIWGNTDTQYF; CDR3nt: TGTGCTAGTGGTTTGATTTGGGGGAACACAGATACGCAGTATTTT; d_gene: .; j_gene: TRBJ2-3; v_gene: TRBV12-5; abundance: many
CDR3aa: CASSIGPFQRLETQYF; CDR3nt: TGTGCCAGTAGTATAGGGCCTTTCCAGCGCCTGGAGACCCAGTACTTC; d_gene: .; j_gene: TRBJ2-5; v_gene: TRBV19; abundance: few
CDR3aa: CASSDEGADYGYTF; CDR3nt: TGTGCCAGCAGTGACGAGGGGGCTGACTATGGCTACACCTTC; d_gene: TRBD1; j_gene: TRBJ1-2; v_gene: TRBV2; abundance: .
CDR3aa: CASSLAGGAGYTF; CDR3nt: TGTGCCAGCAGCTTAGCAGGGGGCGCTGGCTACACCTTC; d_gene: TRBD1; j_gene: TRBJ1-2; v_gene: TRBV7-9; abundance: many
CDR3aa: CSVDGTGDYEQYF; CDR3nt: TGCAGCGTTGACGGGACAGGGGACTACGAGCAGTACTTC; d_gene: TRBD1; j_gene: TRBJ2-7; v_gene: TRBV29-1; abundance: many
CDR3aa: CASSVGSGGTEAFF; CDR3nt: TGTGCCAGCAGCGTAGGTTCCGGGGGCACTGAAGCTTTCTTT; d_gene: .; j_gene: TRBJ1-1; v_gene: TRBV9; abundance: many
CDR3aa: CAWSLLQMDIQYF; CDR3nt: TGTGCCTGGAGCCTATTACAGATGGACATTCAGTACTTC; d_gene: .; j_gene: TRBJ2-4; v_gene: TRBV30; abundance: many
CDR3aa: CASDGGLQETQYF; CDR3nt: TGTGCCAGCGATGGAGGACTCCAAGAGACCCAGTACTTC; d_gene: .; j_gene: TRBJ2-5; v_gene: TRBV25-1; abundance: few
CDR3aa: CASSPRSTGEQYF; CDR3nt: TGTGCCAGCAGTCCCCGGTCGACGGGTGAGCAGTACTTC; d_gene: .; j_gene: TRBJ2-7; v_gene: TRBV6-5; abundance: .
CDR3aa: CSVEEDSTYEQYF; CDR3nt: TGCAGCGTTGAAGAAGACAGCACCTACGAGCAGTACTTC; d_gene: .; j_gene: TRBJ2-7; v_gene: TRBV29-1; abundance: few
CDR3aa: CASSPRGDSSYEQYF; CDR3nt: TGTGCCAGCAGCCCGAGGGGGGATTCGTCCTACGAGCAGTACTTC; d_gene: .; j_gene: TRBJ2-7; v_gene: TRBV11-3; abundance: few